This TCR beta chain was identified in a study of response to subunit inactivated influenza vaccine. The CDR3 contains 15 residues. Trimming removed 5 bases from V and 4 bases from J; junction bases left unmatched: 9. TCRdb redid the calling of the RT-PCR reads with MiXCR, one entry per CDR3 protein. There are roughly 550,000 distinct CDR3 sequences in the sample; roughly 23% occur only once, and roughly 2.8% lies in the top ten. This clonotype was detected only a few times. A further study also used this sample, focusing on T cells expressing NK-cell markers. From that study: cDNA encoding TCR beta was synthesized via 5'RACE template switching incorporating UMIs. It was sorted CD3+CD56-NKG2C+, CD3+CD56+NKG2C- and CD3+CD56+NKG2C+ T cells that provided the TCR beta repertoires. Out of eight donors sequenced, seven tested HCMV-seropositive and the remaining one seronegative. With an anti-gamma-delta TCR antibody, sorting in several experiments was kept to alpha-beta TCR T cells.

The rearrangement joins TRBV12-3 or TRBV12-4 to TRBJ2-7; TRBD1 matches 9 bases. This specimen consisted of CD4+ T cells sorted from PBMCs, obtained 11 to 12 days after vaccination. This clonotype originated in a man aged 45-65 years who received an inactivated influenza vaccine. The CDR3 region has the DNA TGTGCCAGCAGTCCAAAGGGACAGGGCGGGTACGAGCAGTACTTC. It codes for CASSPKGQGGYEQYF.